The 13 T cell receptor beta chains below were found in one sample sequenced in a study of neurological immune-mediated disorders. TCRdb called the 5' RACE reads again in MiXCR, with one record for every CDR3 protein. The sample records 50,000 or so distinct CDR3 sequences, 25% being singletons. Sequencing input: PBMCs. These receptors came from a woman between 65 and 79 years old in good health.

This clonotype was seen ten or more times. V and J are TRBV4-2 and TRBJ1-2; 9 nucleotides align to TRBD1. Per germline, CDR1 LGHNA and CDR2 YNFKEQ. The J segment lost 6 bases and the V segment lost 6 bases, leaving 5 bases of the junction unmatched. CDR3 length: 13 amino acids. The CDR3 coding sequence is TGTGCCAGCAGTGCCGGGACAGGGAATGGCTACACCTTC. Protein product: CASSAGTGNGYTF.

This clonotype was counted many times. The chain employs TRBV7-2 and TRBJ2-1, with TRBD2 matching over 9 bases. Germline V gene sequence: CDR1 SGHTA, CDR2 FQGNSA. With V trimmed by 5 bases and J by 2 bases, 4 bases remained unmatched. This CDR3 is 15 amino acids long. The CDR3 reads CASSPSGTPYNEQFF. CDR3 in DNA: TGTGCCAGCAGCCCTAGCGGGACTCCCTACAATGAGCAGTTCTTC.

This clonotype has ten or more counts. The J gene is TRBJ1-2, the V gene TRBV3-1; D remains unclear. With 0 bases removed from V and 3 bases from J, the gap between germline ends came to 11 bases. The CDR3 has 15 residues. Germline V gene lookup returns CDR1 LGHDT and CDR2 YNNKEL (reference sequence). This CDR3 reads CASSQDSGNYYGYTF. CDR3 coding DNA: TGTGCCAGCAGCCAAGATTCCGGGAATTACTATGGCTACACCTTC. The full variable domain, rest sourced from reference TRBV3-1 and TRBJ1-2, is DTAVSQTPKYLVTQMGNDKSIKCEQNLGHDTMYWYKQDSKKFLKIMFSYNNKELIINETVPNRFSPKSPDKAHLNLHINSLELGDSAVYFCASSQDSGNYYGYTFGSGTRLTVV.

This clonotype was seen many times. The CDR3 spells CASSSSTSGSSTATQYF. The DNA for the CDR3 is TGTGCCAGCAGCTCCTCGACTAGCGGGAGCTCCACAGCGACCCAGTACTTC. V gene TRBV11-2 combines with J gene TRBJ2-5; 12 bases are shared with TRBD2. Losses at the gene ends were 4 bases for V and 7 bases for J; bases not matched to a gene: 13. Germline V gives CDR1 SGHAT, CDR2 FQNNGV. This CDR3 has 17 residues.

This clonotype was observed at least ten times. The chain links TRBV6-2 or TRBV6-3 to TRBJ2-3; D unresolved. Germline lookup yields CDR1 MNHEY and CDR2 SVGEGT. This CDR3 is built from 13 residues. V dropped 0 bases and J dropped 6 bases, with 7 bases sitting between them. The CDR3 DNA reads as TGTGCCAGCAGTTACTCATCTTGGGATACGCAGTATTTT. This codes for CASSYSSWDTQYF.

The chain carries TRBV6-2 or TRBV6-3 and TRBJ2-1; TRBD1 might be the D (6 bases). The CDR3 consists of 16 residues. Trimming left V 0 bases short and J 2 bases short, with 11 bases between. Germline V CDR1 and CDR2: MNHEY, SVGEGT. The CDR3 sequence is CASSYSGQGTYNEQFF. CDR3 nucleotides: TGTGCCAGCAGTTACTCGGGGCAGGGGACCTACAATGAGCAGTTCTTC.

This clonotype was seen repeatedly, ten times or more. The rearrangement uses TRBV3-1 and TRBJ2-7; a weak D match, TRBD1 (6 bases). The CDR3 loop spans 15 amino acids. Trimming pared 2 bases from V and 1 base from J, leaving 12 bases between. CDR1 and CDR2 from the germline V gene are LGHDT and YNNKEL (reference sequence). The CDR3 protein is CASSQMGARSYEQYF. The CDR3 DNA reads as TGTGCCAGCAGCCAAATGGGGGCCCGATCCTACGAGCAGTACTTC.

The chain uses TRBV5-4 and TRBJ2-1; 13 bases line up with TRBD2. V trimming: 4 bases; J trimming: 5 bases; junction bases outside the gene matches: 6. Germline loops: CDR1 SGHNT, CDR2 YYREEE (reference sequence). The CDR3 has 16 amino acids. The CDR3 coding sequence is TGTGCCAGCAGCCGAACTAGCGGGAGGGATGACAATGAGCAGTTCTTC. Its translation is CASSRTSGRDDNEQFF.

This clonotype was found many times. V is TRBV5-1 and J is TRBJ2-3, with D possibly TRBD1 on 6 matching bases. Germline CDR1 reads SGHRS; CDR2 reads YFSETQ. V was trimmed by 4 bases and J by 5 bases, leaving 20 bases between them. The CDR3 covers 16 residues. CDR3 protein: CASSRDTGRLGDTQYF. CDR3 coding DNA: TGCGCCAGCAGCCGAGACACAGGGCGTTTGGGAGATACGCAGTATTTT.

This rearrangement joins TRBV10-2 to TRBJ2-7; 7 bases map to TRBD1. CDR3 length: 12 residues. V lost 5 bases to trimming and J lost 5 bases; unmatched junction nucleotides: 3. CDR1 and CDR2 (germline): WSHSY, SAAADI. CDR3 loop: CASSQTGNEQYF. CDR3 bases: TGCGCCAGCAGTCAGACAGGGAACGAGCAGTACTTC.

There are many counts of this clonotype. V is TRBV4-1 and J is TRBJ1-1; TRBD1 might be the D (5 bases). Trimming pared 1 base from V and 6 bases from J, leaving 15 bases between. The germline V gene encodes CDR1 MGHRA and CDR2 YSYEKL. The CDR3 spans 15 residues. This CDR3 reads CASSQGRGMASEAFF. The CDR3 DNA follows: TGCGCCAGCAGCCAAGGGCGGGGGATGGCGTCTGAAGCTTTCTTT.

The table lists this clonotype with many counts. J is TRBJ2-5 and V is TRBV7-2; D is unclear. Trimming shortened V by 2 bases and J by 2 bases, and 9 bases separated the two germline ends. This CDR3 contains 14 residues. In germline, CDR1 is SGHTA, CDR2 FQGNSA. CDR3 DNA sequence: TGTGCCAGCAGCTTATTAGGTCAGCAAGAGACCCAGTACTTC. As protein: CASSLLGQQETQYF.

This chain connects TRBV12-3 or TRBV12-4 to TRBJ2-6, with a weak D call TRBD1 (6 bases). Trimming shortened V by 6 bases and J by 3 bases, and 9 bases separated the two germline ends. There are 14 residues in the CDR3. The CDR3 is CASSYRVGANVLTF. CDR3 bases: TGTGCCAGCAGCTACAGGGTTGGGGCCAACGTCCTGACTTTC.